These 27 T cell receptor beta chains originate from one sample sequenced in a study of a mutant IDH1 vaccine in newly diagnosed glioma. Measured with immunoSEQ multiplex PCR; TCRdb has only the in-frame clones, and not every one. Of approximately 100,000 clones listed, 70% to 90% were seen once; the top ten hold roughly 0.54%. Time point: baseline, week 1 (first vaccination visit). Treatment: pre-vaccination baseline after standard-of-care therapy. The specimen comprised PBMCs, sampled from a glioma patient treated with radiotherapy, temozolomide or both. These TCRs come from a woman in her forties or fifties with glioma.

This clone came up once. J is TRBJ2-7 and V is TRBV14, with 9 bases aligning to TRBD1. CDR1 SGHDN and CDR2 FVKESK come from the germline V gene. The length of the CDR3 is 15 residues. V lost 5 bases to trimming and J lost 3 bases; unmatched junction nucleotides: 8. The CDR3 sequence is CASSSGTGFFYEQYF. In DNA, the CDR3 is TGTGCCAGCAGCTCCGGGACAGGGTTTTTCTACGAGCAGTACTTC.

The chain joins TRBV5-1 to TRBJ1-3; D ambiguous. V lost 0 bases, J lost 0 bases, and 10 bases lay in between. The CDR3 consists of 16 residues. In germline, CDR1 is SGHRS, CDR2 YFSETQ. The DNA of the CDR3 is TGCGCCAGCAGCTTGGGACGGCACTCCTCTGGAAACACCATATATTTT. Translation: CASSLGRHSSGNTIYF.

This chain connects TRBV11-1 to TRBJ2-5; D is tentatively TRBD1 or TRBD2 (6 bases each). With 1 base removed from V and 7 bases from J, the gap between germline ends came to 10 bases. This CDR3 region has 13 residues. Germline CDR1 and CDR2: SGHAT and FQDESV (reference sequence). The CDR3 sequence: CASSLGGGRTQYF. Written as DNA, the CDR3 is TGTGCCAGCAGCTTAGGAGGGGGGAGGACCCAGTACTTC.

The CDR3 is CSVSLVRQDYSGANVLTF. The CDR3 coding sequence is TGCAGCGTTAGTCTTGTGAGACAGGATTACTCTGGGGCCAACGTCCTGACTTTC. The chain carries TRBV29-1 and TRBJ2-6, with D possibly TRBD1 on 6 matching bases. The CDR3 is made up of 18 amino acids. The germline gives CDR1 SQVTM, CDR2 ANQGSEA. V lost 5 bases to trimming and J lost 0 bases, with 20 bases between them.

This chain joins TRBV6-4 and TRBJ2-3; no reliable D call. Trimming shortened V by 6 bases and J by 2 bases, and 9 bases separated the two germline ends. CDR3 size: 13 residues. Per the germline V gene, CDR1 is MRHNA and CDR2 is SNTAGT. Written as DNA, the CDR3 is TGTGCCAGCAGCCCAGAATCCACAGATACGCAGTATTTT. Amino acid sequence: CASSPESTDTQYF.

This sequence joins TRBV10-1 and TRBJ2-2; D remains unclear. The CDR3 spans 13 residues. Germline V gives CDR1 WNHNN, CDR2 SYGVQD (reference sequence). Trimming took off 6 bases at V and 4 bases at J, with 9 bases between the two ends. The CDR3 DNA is TGCGCCAGCAGGGAGCCGGGCACCGGGGAGCTGTTTTTT. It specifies CASREPGTGELFF.

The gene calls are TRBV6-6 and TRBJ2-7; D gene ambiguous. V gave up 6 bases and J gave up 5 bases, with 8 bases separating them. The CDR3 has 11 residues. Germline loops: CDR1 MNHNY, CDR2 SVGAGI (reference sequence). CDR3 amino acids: CASRARNEQYF. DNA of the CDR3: TGTGCCAGCAGAGCTCGGAACGAGCAGTACTTC.

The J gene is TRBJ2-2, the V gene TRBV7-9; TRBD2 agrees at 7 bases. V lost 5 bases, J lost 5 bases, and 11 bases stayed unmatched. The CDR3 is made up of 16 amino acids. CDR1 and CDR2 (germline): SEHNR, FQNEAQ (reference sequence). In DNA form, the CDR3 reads TGTGCCAGCAGCCTCCCCGGACTAGTAGGGACCGGGGAGCTGTTTTTT. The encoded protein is CASSLPGLVGTGELFF.

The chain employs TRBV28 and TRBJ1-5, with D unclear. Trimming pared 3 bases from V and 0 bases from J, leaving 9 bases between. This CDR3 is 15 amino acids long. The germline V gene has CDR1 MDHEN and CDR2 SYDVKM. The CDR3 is CASSFYQLSNQPQHF. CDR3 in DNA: TGTGCCAGCAGTTTTTACCAGCTTAGCAATCAGCCCCAGCATTTT.

In DNA form, the CDR3 reads TGTGCCAGCAGCTCCGTCCTAGCGGGAGCAGATACGCAGTATTTT. It codes for CASSSVLAGADTQYF. The V gene is TRBV11-2, the J gene TRBJ2-3, with 10 bases that match TRBD2. V was pared by 4 bases and J by 4 bases, with 5 bases of the junction left unmatched. This CDR3 has 15 amino acids. Germline CDR1 and CDR2: SGHAT and FQNNGV.

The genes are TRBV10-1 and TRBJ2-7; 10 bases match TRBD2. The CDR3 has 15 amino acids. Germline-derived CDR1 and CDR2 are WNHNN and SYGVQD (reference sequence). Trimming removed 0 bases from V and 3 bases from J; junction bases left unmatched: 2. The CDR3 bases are TGCGCCAGCAGTGAGTCGGCTAGCGGGAGCTACGAGCAGTACTTC. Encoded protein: CASSESASGSYEQYF.

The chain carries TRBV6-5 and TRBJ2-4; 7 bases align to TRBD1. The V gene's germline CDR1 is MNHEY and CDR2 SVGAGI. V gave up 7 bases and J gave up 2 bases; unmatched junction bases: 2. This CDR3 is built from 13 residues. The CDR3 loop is CASKGAPKNIQYF. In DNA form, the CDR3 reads TGTGCCAGCAAGGGGGCTCCCAAAAACATTCAGTACTTC.

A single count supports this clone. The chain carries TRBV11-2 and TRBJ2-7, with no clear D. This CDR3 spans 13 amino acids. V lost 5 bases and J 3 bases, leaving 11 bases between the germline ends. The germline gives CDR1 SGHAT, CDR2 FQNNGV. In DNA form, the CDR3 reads TGTGCCAGCAGCCCAGACCGAGTCTACGAGCAGTACTTC. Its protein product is CASSPDRVYEQYF. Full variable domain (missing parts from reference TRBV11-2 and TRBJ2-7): EAGVAQSPRYKIIEKRQSVAFWCNPISGHATLYWYQQILGQGPKLLIQFQNNGVVDDSQLPKDRFSAERLKGVDSTLKIQPAKLEDSAVYLCASSPDRVYEQYFGPGTRLTVT.

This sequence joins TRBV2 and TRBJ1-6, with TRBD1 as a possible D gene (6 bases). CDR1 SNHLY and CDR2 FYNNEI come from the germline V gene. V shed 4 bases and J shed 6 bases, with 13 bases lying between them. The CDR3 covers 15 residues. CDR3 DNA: TGTGCCAGCAGTGTCTACAGGGTTGGTAATTCACCCCTCCACTTT. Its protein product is CASSVYRVGNSPLHF.

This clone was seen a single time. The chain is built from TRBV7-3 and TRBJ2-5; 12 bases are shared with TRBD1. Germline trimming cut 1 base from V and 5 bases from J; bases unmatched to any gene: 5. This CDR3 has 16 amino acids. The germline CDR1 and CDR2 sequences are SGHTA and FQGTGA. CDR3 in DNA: TGTGCCAGCAGCTTAAAGACCGGGACAGGGGGCGAGACCCAGTACTTC. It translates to CASSLKTGTGGETQYF.

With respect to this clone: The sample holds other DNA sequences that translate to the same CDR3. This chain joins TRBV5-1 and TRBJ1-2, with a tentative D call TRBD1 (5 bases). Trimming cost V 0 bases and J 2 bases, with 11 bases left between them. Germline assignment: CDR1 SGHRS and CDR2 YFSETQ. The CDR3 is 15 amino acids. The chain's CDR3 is CASSLGAGTNYGYTF. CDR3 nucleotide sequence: TGCGCCAGCAGCTTGGGAGCAGGGACGAACTATGGCTACACCTTC.

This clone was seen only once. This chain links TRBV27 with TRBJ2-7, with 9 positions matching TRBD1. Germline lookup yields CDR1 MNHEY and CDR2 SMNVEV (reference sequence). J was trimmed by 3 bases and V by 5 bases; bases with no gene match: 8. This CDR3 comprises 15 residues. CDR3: CASSPFGTGYYEQYF. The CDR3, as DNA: TGTGCCAGCAGTCCGTTCGGGACAGGGTACTACGAGCAGTACTTC.

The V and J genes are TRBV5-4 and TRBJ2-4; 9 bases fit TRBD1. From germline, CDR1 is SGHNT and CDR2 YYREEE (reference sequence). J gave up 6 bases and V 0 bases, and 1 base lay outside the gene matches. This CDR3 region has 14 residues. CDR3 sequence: CASSLAGQGNIQYF. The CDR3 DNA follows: TGTGCCAGCAGCTTGGCGGGACAGGGAAACATTCAGTACTTC.

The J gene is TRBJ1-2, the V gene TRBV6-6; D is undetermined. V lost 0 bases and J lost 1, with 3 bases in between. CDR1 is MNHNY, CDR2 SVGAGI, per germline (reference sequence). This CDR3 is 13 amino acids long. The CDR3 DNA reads TGTGCCAGCAGTTACTCCGATAACTATGGCTACACCTTC. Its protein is CASSYSDNYGYTF.

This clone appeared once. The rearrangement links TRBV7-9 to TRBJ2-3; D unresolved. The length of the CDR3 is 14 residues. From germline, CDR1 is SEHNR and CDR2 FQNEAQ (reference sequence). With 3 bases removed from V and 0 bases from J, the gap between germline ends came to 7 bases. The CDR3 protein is CASSFGRSTDTQYF. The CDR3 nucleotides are TGTGCCAGCAGCTTTGGACGGAGCACAGATACGCAGTATTTT.

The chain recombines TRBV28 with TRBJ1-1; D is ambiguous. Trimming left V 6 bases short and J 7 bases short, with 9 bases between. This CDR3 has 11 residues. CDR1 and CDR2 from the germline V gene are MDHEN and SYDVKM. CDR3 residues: CASSSGFEAFF. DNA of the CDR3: TGTGCCAGCAGCTCGGGGTTTGAAGCTTTCTTT.

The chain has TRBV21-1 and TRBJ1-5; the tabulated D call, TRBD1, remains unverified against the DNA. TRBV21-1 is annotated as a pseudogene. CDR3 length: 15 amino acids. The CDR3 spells CASSSQGAGNQPQHF. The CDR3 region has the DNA TGTGCCAGCAGCTCTCAGGGGGCTGGCAATCAGCCCCAGCATTTT.

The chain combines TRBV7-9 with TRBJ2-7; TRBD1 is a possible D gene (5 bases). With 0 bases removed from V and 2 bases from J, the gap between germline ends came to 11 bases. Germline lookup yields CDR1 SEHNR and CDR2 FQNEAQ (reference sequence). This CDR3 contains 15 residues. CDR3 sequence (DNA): TGTGCCAGCAGCTTAGCACAGGTGGGAACCTACGAGCAGTACTTC. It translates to CASSLAQVGTYEQYF.

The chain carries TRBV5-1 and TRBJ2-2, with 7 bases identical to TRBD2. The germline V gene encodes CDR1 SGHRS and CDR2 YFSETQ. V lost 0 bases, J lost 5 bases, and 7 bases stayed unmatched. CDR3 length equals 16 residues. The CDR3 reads CASSLVAAGGTGELFF. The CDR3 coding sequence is TGCGCCAGCAGCTTGGTAGCGGCCGGGGGGACCGGGGAGCTGTTTTTT.

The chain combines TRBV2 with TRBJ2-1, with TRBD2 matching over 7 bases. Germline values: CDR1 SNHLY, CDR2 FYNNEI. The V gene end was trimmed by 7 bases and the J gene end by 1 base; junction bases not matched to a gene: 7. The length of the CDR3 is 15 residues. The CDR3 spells CASKPGGPSYNEQFF. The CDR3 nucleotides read TGTGCCAGCAAACCGGGAGGACCTTCCTACAATGAGCAGTTCTTC.

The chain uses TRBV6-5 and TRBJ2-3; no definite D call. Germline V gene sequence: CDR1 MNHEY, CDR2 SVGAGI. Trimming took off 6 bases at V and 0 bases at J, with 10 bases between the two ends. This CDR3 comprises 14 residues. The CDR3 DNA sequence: TGTGCCAGCAGAAGAGACGGAAGCACAGATACGCAGTATTTT. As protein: CASRRDGSTDTQYF.

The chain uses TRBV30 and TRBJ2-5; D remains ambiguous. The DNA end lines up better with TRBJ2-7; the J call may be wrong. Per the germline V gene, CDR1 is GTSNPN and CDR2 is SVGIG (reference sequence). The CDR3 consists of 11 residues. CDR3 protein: CAWGEAYEQYF. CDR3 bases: TGTGCCTGGGGCGAGGCGTACGAGCAGTACTTC.